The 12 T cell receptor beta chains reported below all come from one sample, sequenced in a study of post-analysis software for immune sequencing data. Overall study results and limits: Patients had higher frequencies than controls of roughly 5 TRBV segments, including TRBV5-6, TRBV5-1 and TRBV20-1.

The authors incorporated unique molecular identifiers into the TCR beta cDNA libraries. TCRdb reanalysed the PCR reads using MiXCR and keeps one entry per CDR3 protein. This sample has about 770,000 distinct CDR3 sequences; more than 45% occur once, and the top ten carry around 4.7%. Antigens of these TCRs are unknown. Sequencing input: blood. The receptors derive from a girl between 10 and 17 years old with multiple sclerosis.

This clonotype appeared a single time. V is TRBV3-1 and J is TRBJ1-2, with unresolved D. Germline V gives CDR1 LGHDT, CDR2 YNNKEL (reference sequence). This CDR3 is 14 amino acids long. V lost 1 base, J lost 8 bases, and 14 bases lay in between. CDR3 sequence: CASSQGAREGGYTF. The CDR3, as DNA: TGTGCCAGCAGCCAAGGGGCAAGGGAAGGAGGCTACACCTTC. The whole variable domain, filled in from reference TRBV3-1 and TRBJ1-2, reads DTAVSQTPKYLVTQMGNDKSIKCEQNLGHDTMYWYKQDSKKFLKIMFSYNNKELIINETVPNRFSPKSPDKAHLNLHINSLELGDSAVYFCASSQGAREGGYTFGSGTRLTVV.

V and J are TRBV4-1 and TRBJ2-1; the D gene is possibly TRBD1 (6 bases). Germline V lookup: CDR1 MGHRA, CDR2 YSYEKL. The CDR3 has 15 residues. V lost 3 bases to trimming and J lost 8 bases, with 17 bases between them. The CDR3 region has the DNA TGCGCCAGCAGCCAGGGTGGGGGCCTATCGGATGAGCAGTTCTTC. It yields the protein CASSQGGGLSDEQFF.

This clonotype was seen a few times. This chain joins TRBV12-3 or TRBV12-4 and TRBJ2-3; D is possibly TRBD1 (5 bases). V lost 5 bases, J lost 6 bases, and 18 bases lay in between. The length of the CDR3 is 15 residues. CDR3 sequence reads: CASSPDTGGWDTQYF. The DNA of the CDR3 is TGTGCCAGCAGTCCGGACACCGGCGGTTGGGATACGCAGTATTTT.

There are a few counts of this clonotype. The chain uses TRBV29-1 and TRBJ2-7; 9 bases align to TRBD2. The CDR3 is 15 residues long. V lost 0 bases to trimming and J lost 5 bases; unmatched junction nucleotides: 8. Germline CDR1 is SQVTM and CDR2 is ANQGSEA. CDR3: CSVEDEAGGPHEQYF. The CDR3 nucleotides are TGCAGCGTTGAAGATGAAGCGGGAGGCCCCCACGAGCAGTACTTC.

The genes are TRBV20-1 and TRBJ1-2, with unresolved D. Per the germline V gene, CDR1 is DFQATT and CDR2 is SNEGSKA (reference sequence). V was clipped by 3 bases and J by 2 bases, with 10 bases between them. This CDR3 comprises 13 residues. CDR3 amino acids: CSASTEANYGYTF. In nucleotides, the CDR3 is TGCAGTGCTAGTACCGAGGCCAACTATGGCTACACCTTC.

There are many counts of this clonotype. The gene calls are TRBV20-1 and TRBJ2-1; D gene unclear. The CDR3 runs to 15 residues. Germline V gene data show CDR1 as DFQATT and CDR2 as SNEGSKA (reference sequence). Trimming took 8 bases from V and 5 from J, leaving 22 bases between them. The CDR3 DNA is TGCAGTTCCACCGACGTAGTCTGGGGAAACAATGAGCAGTTCTTC. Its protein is CSSTDVVWGNNEQFF.

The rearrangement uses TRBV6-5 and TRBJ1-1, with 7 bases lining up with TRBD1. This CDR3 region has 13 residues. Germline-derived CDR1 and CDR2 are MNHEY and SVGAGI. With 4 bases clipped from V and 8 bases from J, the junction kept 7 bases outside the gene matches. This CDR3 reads CASSSYGQVEAFF. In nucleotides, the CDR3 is TGTGCCAGCAGTTCTTACGGACAGGTGGAAGCTTTCTTT.

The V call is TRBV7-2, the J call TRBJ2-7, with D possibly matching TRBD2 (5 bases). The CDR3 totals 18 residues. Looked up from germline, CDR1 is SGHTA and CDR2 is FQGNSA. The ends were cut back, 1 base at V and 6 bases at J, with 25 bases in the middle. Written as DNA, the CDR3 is TGTGCCAGCAGCTTAGGGGATTGGCTAGCAATAATTCGGGCCGAGCAGTACTTC. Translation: CASSLGDWLAIIRAEQYF. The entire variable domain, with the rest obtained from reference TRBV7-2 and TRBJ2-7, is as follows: GAGVSQSPSNKVTEKGKDVELRCDPISGHTALYWYRQSLGQGLEFLIYFQGNSAPDKSGLPSDRFSAERTGGSVSTLTIQRTQQEDSAVYLCASSLGDWLAIIRAEQYFGPGTRLTVT.

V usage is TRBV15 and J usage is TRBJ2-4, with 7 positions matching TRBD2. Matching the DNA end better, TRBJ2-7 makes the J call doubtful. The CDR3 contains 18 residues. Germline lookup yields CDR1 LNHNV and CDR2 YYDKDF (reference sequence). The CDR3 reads CATGRDRETATASYEQYF. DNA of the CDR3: TGTGCCACCGGGAGGGACCGGGAAACTGCGACCGCTTCCTACGAGCAGTACTTC.

The CDR3, as DNA: TGCGCCAGCAGCACGAGCGGGAGACCAGGCGAGCAGTACTTC. It yields the protein CASSTSGRPGEQYF. The chain employs TRBV5-1 and TRBJ2-7; 8 bases map to TRBD2. The germline V gene has CDR1 SGHRS and CDR2 YFSETQ. The CDR3 sequence is 14 residues long. After removal of 4 bases from V and 6 bases from J, the junction contained 9 bases not matched to a gene.

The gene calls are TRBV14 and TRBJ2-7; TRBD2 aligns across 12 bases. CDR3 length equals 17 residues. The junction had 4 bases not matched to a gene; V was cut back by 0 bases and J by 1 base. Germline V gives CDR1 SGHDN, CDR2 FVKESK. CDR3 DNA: TGTGCCAGCAGCCAAGATTTCGGACTAGCGGGATCCTACGAGCAGTACTTC. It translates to CASSQDFGLAGSYEQYF.

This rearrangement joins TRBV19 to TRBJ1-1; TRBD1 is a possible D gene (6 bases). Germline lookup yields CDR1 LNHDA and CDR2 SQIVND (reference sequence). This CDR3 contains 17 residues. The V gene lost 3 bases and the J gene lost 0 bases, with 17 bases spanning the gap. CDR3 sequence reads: CASSIWNREKLNTEAFF. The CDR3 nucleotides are TGTGCCAGTAGTATCTGGAACAGGGAGAAGCTGAACACTGAAGCTTTCTTT.